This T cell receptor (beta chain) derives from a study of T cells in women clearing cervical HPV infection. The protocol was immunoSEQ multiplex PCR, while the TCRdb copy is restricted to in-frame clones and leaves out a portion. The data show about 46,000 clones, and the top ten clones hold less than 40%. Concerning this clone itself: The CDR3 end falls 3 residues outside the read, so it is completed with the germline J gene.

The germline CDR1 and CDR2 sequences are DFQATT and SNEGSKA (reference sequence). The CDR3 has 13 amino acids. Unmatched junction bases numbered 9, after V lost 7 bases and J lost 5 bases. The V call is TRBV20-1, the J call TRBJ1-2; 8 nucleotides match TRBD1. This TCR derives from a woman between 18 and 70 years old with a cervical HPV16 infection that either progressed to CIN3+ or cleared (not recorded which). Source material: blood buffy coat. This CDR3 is CSVEPQGAYGYTF. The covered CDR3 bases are TGCAGTGTCGAACCTCAGGGGGCGTATGGC.